A selection of T cell receptor beta chains follows, all from one sample in a study of pediatric ulcerative colitis. The method was immunoSEQ multiplex PCR; TCRdb's version includes in-frame clones alone and lacks a portion of them. The repertoire consists of around 68,000 clones, with around four fifths occurring once and the leading ten covering about 5.2%. The sequenced sample consisted of blood. The receptors come from a boy aged 5-17 years with moderate ulcerative colitis. The CDR3 runs from the conserved cysteine through the conserved F or W.

v_call	j_call	cdr3_aa
TRBV19	TRBJ2-5	CASSMPGGLGRETQYF
TRBV14	TRBJ2-1	CASSAAGGWFNEQFF
TRBV4-1	TRBJ2-3	CASSQQWGEGDTQYF
TRBV6-4	TRBJ2-7	CASSQGAGGIYEQYF
TRBV7-7	TRBJ2-7	CASSLRLGAYEQYF
TRBV5-1	TRBJ1-1	CASSFGVSRNTEAFF
TRBV19	TRBJ1-2	CASSRDVRGYTF
TRBV14	TRBJ2-7	CASSLLRTGREQYF
TRBV4-1	TRBJ2-7	CASSQDLDSHYEQYF
TRBV5-1	TRBJ2-1	CASSLPPYNEQFF
TRBV6-6	TRBJ2-2	CASSYLGVRTGELFF
TRBV6-6	TRBJ2-7	CASSGLLAGGEQYF
TRBV12-5	TRBJ1-2	CASGSLTTGFGYTF
TRBV19	TRBJ1-4	CASTTTGVNEKLFF
TRBV6-1	TRBJ1-1	CASSFIGQAEAFF
TRBV5-1	TRBJ1-3	CASSLYTSNSGNTIYF
TRBV5-1	TRBJ1-5	CASSLDWAQPQHF
TRBV6-5	TRBJ2-7	CASSLGHSYEQYF
TRBV6-5	TRBJ1-1	CASSYVGTEAFF
TRBV6-5	TRBJ2-1	CASRKGPNEQFF
TRBV7-9	TRBJ2-3	CASSPTGTSRDTQYF
TRBV6-5	TRBJ1-1	CASSYNREGEAFF
TRBV19	TRBJ1-1	CASSIDLENTEAFF
TRBV7-2	TRBJ2-2	CASTPTRLAQNTGELFF
TRBV5-1	TRBJ2-7	CASSRGTGYEQYF
TRBV5-1	TRBJ2-2	CASSAQVPNTGELFF
TRBV15	TRBJ1-4	CATSRVPLKNEKLFF
TRBV30	TRBJ1-5	CAWSNQGLSNQPQHF
TRBV6-5	TRBJ1-4	CASSRSGKSNEKLFF